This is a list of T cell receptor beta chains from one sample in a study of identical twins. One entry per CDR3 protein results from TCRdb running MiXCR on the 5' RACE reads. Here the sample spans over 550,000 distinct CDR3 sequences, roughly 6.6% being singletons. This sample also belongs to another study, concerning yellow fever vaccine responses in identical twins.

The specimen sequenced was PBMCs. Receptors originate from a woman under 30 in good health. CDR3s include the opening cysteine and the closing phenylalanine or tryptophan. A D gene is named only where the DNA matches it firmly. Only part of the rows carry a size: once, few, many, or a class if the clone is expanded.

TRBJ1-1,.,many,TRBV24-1,TGTGCCACCAGTGATTATAACACTGAAGCTTTCTTT,CATSDYNTEAFF
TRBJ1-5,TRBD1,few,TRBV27,TGTGCCAGCGGGACAGGGGGTTTTCAGCCCCAGCATTTT,CASGTGGFQPQHF
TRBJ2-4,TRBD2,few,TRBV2,TGTGCCAGCAGTGAAGCGACTAGCGGGAGTGGGGCCAAAAACATTCAGTACTTC,CASSEATSGSGAKNIQYF
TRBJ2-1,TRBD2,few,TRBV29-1,TGCAGCGTTGAAGGGCAGCGGGAGGGATACTACAATGAGCAGTTCTTC,CSVEGQREGYYNEQFF
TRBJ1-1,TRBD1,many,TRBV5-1,TGCGCCAGCAGCGCCACAGGGGCGAACACTGAAGCTTTCTTT,CASSATGANTEAFF
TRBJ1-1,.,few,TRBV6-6,TGTGCCAGCAGACCACAGGTGGAGGGCCCTGAAGCTTTCTTT,CASRPQVEGPEAFF
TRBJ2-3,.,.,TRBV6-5,TGTGCCAGCAGTTACGTGAGAGGGGTAGGTACGCAGTATTTT,CASSYVRGVGTQYF
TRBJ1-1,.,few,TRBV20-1,TGCAGTGCTAGTCTGCTGACTGAAGCTTTCTTT,CSASLLTEAFF
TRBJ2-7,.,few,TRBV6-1,TGTGCCAGCAGTCGACGGACAACCGAAACCTACGAGCAGTACTTC,CASSRRTTETYEQYF
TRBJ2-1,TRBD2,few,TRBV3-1,TGTGCCAGCAGCCACAAAGGACTAGCGGGGCCCAATGAGCAGTTCTTC,CASSHKGLAGPNEQFF
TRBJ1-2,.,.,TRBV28,TGTGCCAGCGAAGTCCCGGGAAGTGGCTATGGCTACACCTTC,CASEVPGSGYGYTF
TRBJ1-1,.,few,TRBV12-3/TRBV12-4,TGTGCCAGCAGTTTAGGGACATTCACTGAAGCTTTCTTT,CASSLGTFTEAFF
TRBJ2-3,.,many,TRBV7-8,TGTGCCAGCAGCTCCCGGGTCCGGGGCACAGATACGCAGTATTTT,CASSSRVRGTDTQYF
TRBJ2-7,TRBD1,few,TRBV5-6,TGTGCCAGCAGCCAAGTCCCGGGACAGGGTGTCGAGCAGTACTTC,CASSQVPGQGVEQYF
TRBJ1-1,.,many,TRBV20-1,TGCAGTGCTAGAGGACCGATGAACACTGAAGCTTTCTTT,CSARGPMNTEAFF
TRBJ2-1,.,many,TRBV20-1,TGCAGCCTCAGGGGTCCGGCCAATGAGCAGTTCTTC,CSLRGPANEQFF
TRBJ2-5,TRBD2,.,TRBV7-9,TGTGCCAGCAGACTCCCAGCGGGGGACCTCCAAGAGACCCAGTACTTC,CASRLPAGDLQETQYF
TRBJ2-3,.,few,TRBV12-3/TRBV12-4,TGTGCCAGCAGTTTTGGCGCGGAACTAGATACGCAGTATTTT,CASSFGAELDTQYF
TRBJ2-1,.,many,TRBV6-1,TGTGCCAGCAAGTACGGGAAGGGCGTTAAGGGGATAAATGAGCAGTTCTTC,CASKYGKGVKGINEQFF
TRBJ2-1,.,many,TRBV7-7,TGTGCCAGCAGCTTAGACGTTAGCGGTAACAATGAGCAGTTCTTC,CASSLDVSGNNEQFF
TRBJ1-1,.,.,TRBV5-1,TGCGCCAGCAGCTTGGTCGAGGGAATGAACACTGAAGCTTTCTTT,CASSLVEGMNTEAFF
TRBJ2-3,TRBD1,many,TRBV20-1,TGCAGTGCTAGTCTAGGACAGGGCCCCACAGATACGCAGTATTTT,CSASLGQGPTDTQYF
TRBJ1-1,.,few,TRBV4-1,TGCGCCAGCAGCCAAGAGCGGACGAACACTGAAGCTTTCTTT,CASSQERTNTEAFF
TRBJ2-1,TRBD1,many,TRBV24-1,TGTGCCACCAACAGGGGGCCCTACAATGAGCAGTTCTTC,CATNRGPYNEQFF
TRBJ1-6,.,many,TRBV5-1,TGCGCCAGCAGAGGCCTAAATTACTATAATTCACCCCTCCACTTT,CASRGLNYYNSPLHF
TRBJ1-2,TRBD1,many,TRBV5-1,TGCGCCAGCTCCGCCGAGACAGGGATCTATGGCTACACCTTC,CASSAETGIYGYTF
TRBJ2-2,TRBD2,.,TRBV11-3,TGTGCCAGCAGTTTATCAGGGAGGGCCACCGGGGAGCTGTTTTTT,CASSLSGRATGELFF
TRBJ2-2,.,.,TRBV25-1,TGTGCCAGCAGTGATTCGGGTGGGGCTGGGGAGCTGTTTTTT,CASSDSGGAGELFF
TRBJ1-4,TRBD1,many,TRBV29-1,TGCAGCGTTGGAGACAGGGGTTTAAATGAAAAACTGTTTTTT,CSVGDRGLNEKLFF
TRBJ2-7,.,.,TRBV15,TGTGCCACCAGCAGCTGGCGGACAGCTCCCTACGAGCAGTACTTC,CATSSWRTAPYEQYF
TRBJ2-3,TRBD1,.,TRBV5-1,TGCGCCAGCAGCTTGGTACAGGGGAATGCAGATACGCAGTATTTT,CASSLVQGNADTQYF
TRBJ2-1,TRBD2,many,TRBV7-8,TGTGCCAGCAGTTACGAACTAGCGGGAGGGCCTATACCGTCGGGCAATGAGCAGTTCTTC,CASSYELAGGPIPSGNEQFF
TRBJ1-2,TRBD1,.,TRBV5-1,TGCGCCAGCAGCTTGAGGGGACAGGGAGATCGTGGCTACACCTTC,CASSLRGQGDRGYTF
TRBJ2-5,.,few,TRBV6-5,TGTGCCAGCAGTTACTCCGAGACTGGGGAGACCCAGTACTTC,CASSYSETGETQYF
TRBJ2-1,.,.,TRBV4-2,TGTGCCAGCAGCCAAGCCGACGGGACGGATGAGCAGTTCTTC,CASSQADGTDEQFF
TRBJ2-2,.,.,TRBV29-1,TGCAGCGTTGAAGCTGCACTTAGAGAAAACACCGGGGAGCTGTTTTTT,CSVEAALRENTGELFF
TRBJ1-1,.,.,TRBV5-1,TGCGCCAGCAGTGTCGGTTGGGGTAATGGGGACACTGAAGCTTTCTTT,CASSVGWGNGDTEAFF
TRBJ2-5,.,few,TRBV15,TGTGCCACCAGCAGAATGGACAGCACCCAGTACTTC,CATSRMDSTQYF
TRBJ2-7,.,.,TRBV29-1,TGCAGCGTTGAAAAAGGTGTCGAGCAGTACTTC,CSVEKGVEQYF
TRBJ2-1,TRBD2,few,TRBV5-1,TGCGCCAGCAGCAGCGCTAGCGGGAGTTCCTACAATGAGCAGTTCTTC,CASSSASGSSYNEQFF
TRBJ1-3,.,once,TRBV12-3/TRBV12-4,TGTGCCAGCAGTTTAGCGGGGGACGGAAACACCATATATTTT,CASSLAGDGNTIYF
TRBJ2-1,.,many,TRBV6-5,TGTGCCAGCAGTTATCAGAGGGGGGGTGTAAATGAGCAGTTCTTC,CASSYQRGGVNEQFF
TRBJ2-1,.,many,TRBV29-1,TGCAGCGCCGGGACCGCCAGCTCCTACAATGAGCAGTTCTTC,CSAGTASSYNEQFF
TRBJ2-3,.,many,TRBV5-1,TGTGCCAGCAGCGCAACTACAGATACGCAGTATTTT,CASSATTDTQYF
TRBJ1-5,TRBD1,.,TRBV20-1,TGCAGTGCTAGTGAGACAGGGGATCTTCGTCAGCCCCAGCATTTT,CSASETGDLRQPQHF
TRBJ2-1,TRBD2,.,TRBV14,TGTGCCAGCAGCCACCCCAGTAGCGGGAGGGATTACAATGAGCAGTTCTTC,CASSHPSSGRDYNEQFF
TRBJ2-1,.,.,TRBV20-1,TGCAGTGCTAGGCCCAGGGGTAATGAGGAGTTCTTC,CSARPRGNEEFF
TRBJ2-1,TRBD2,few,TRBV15,TGTGCCACCAGCAGAGTACGGACTAGCGGGACCTATGAGCAGTTCTTC,CATSRVRTSGTYEQFF
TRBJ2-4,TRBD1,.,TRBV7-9,TGTGCCAGCAGCTCCGGACAGGTCGCCAAAAACATTCAGTACTTC,CASSSGQVAKNIQYF
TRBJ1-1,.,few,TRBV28,TGTGCCATCCAGGGAAGGGGACGGGCTGAAGCTTTCTTT,CAIQGRGRAEAFF
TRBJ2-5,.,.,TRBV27,TGTGCCAGCAGAGTTTACCGATCGGGGCAAGAGACCCAGTACTTC,CASRVYRSGQETQYF
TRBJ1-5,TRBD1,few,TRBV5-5,TGTGCCAGCAGCTCAGCCGGGACAGGGGGTCAGCCCCAGCATTTT,CASSSAGTGGQPQHF
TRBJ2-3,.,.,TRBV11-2,TGTGCCAGCAGCCCAGGCAGGGGAGATACGCAGTATTTT,CASSPGRGDTQYF
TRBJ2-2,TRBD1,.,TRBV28,TGTGCCAGCAGTTTGACAGGGAGTGGCGGGGAGCTGTTTTTT,CASSLTGSGGELFF
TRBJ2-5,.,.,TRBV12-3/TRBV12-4,TGTACCTTCTGCCCCTACGGCAGGGCATTTGGGAAAGAGACCCAGTACTTC,CTFCPYGRAFGKETQYF